This T cell receptor beta chain was sequenced in a study of regulatory T cells in long-lasting Graves disease. For TCR beta, libraries came from iRepertoire HTBI primers and Arm-PCR of CDR3 regions. How the authors handled the data: From all samples, identification returned approximately 15 TRBJ and just over 60 TRBV segments. TCRdb processed the multiplex PCR reads anew with MiXCR; each CDR3 protein has one entry. Here the V and J calls rest on TCRdb's processing, not on the authors' analysis. The sample records about 400,000 distinct CDR3 sequences, roughly 20% being singletons. This clonotype was found many times. The time point here: persistent/refractory GD, antithyroid drugs over 5 years with positive TRAb. After RNA was extracted from PBMCs, the TCR library was made from it. The source of this sequence is a female donor with Graves disease. The sequences come from peripheral blood mononuclear cells (PBMCs), collected when the disease was refractory, from a patient treated with antithyroid drugs.

The CDR3 spells CSVVPGRPYSQETQYF. DNA of the CDR3: TGCAGCGTCGTCCCGGGACGGCCTTATTCTCAAGAGACCCAGTACTTC. The chain carries TRBV29-1 and TRBJ2-5, with D perhaps TRBD1 or TRBD2 (5 bases each). Looked up from germline, CDR1 is SQVTM and CDR2 is ANQGSEA. The CDR3 length is 16 residues. Trimming cost V 6 bases and J 2 bases, with 22 bases left between them.